This TCR beta chain was identified in a study of Ad26.COV2.S vaccination and SARS-CoV-2 variants. Overall study context: Ad26.COV2.S shots went into the muscle once or twice, 56 days apart. Study-wide findings and caveats: Placebo recipients showed lower spike-specific TCR breadth than vaccinees.

As concerns this clone: The antigen remains unidentified.

Sequenced by immunoSEQ multiplex PCR; TCRdb stores in-frame clones only, minus some. This sample carries roughly 420,000 clones, roughly 90% of them seen once, and the ten largest clones take around 3.6%. Per the germline V gene, CDR1 is SNHLY and CDR2 is FYNNEI. CDR3 length equals 12 residues. The V gene lost 8 bases and the J gene lost 3 bases, with 7 bases spanning the gap. Indicated treatment: 19 received Ad26.COV2.S at low or high dose, single or two shots; about 5 received placebo; per-sample allocation not given. At day 63 after the first vaccine or placebo injection, samples were drawn. The V call is TRBV2, the J call TRBJ2-2, with unresolved D. Specimen: peripheral blood, collected in a trial of Ad26.COV2.S vaccine versus placebo. This clonotype originated in a person aged 18-60 years who received the Ad26.COV2.S COVID-19 vaccine or a placebo. The CDR3 is CASSAHTGELFF. As DNA, the CDR3 is TGTGCCAGCTCCGCGCACACCGGGGAGCTGTTTTTT.